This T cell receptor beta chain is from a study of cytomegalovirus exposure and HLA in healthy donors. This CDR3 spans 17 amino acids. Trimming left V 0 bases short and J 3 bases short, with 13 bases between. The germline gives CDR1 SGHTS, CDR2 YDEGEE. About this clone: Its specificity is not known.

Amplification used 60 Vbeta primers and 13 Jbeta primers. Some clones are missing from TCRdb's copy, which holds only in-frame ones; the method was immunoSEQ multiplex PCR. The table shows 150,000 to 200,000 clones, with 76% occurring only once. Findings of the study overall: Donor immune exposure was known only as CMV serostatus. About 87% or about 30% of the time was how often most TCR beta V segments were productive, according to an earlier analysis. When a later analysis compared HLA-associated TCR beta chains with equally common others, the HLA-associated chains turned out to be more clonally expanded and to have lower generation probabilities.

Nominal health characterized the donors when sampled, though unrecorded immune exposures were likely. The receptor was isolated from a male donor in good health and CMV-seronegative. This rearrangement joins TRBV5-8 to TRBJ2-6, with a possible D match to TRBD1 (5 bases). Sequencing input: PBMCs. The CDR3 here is CASSLVRGSRGANVLTF. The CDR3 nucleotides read TGTGCCAGCAGCTTGGTAAGGGGCAGTCGTGGGGCCAACGTCCTGACTTTC.